The 22 T cell receptor beta chains presented below share a single source sample, sequenced in a study of CD8+ T cells in alopecia areata. The sample's treatment: oral pan-JAK inhibitor, 5-10 mg twice daily. cDNA reverse transcribed from extracted RNA served as the sequencing template. The protocol was immunoSEQ multiplex PCR, while the TCRdb copy is restricted to in-frame clones and leaves out a portion. The table records 150,000 to 250,000 clones, about three fifths of them present only once. This specimen consisted of CD4+ T cells sorted from blood, obtained at week 24, from a patient treated with tofacitinib. These receptors all come from a human donor with alopecia areata.

The V gene is TRBV4-1, the J gene TRBJ1-2; D remains unclear. V lost 0 bases and J 3 bases, leaving 5 bases between the germline ends. CDR3 length: 13 residues. Germline CDR1 reads MGHRA; CDR2 reads YSYEKL. The CDR3 is CASSQDHDYGYTF. The DNA of the CDR3 is TGCGCCAGCAGCCAAGACCACGACTATGGCTACACCTTC.

The V call is TRBV5-1, the J call TRBJ2-5, with D possibly matching TRBD2 (5 bases). In germline, CDR1 is SGHRS, CDR2 YFSETQ. V was trimmed by 5 bases and J by 7 bases, leaving 18 bases between them. The CDR3 consists of 14 residues. The CDR3 DNA sequence: TGCGCCAGCAGTCCCGGGGATCCGGCGGGGACCCAGTACTTC. This translates into CASSPGDPAGTQYF. Full variable domain (rest looked up from reference TRBV5-1 and TRBJ2-5): KAGVTQTPRYLIKTRGQQVTLSCSPISGHRSVSWYQQTPGQGLQFLFEYFSETQRNKGNFPGRFSGRQFSNSRSEMNVSTLELGDSALYLCASSPGDPAGTQYFGPGTRLLVL.

The chain links TRBV9 to TRBJ1-2, with 7 bases aligning to TRBD1. Germline V CDR1 and CDR2: SGDLS, YYNGEE. The CDR3 consists of 13 residues. The V segment lost 4 bases and the J segment 4 bases; nucleotides outside the gene matches: 4. CDR3 nucleotides: TGTGCCAGCAGCCGACAGGGCGTCTATGGCTACACCTTC. This sequence encodes CASSRQGVYGYTF.

The chain employs TRBV29-1 and TRBJ2-3; 7 nucleotides line up with TRBD2. The CDR3 sequence is 13 residues long. Losses at the gene ends were 5 bases for V and 5 bases for J; bases not matched to a gene: 7. The germline gives CDR1 SQVTM, CDR2 ANQGSEA. The CDR3 loop reads CSVRGVSRDTQYF. CDR3 sequence (DNA): TGCAGCGTTCGGGGGGTCTCGAGAGATACGCAGTATTTT.

This clone appeared a few times. The chain carries TRBV29-1 and TRBJ1-1; a weak D match, TRBD1 (5 bases). CDR1 is SQVTM, CDR2 ANQGSEA, per germline. The CDR3 sequence is 14 residues long. CDR3 sequence (DNA): TGCACCATAAGCAGAGAAAGGGGAAGCGCTGAAGCTTTCTTT. The encoded protein is CTISRERGSAEAFF.

This clone was seen a handful of times. The chain employs TRBV23-1 and TRBJ2-1, with TRBD2 matching over 8 bases. TRBV23-1 is sorted into the ORF group, with uncertain function. The CDR3 length is 15 residues. The ends lost 0 bases at V and 7 bases at J; junction bases unmatched: 5. Written as DNA, the CDR3 is TGCGCCAGCAGTCAATCAAGACTAGCGCGGAATGAGCAGTTCTTC. It specifies CASSQSRLARNEQFF.

This chain links TRBV25-1 with TRBJ2-2, with D unresolved. Trimming took 6 bases from V and 2 from J, leaving 7 bases between them. The CDR3 loop spans 13 amino acids. Germline assignment: CDR1 MGHDK and CDR2 SYGVNS. The CDR3 coding sequence is TGTGCCAGCAGCTACACAAACACCGGGGAGCTGTTTTTT. This codes for CASSYTNTGELFF.

This clone showed up just a few times. The V and J genes are TRBV25-1 and TRBJ1-3; D uncertain. This CDR3 contains 15 residues. The V and J ends lost 3 bases and 0 bases respectively, with 9 bases between them. CDR1 and CDR2 (germline): MGHDK, SYGVNS. Here the CDR3 reads CASSESGSSGNTIYF. The DNA for the CDR3 is TGTGCCAGCAGTGAGTCCGGCTCCTCTGGAAACACCATATATTTT.

This sequence joins TRBV29-1 and TRBJ2-1; 8 nucleotides line up with TRBD2. Trimming took 5 bases from V and 2 from J; bases not matched to a gene: 5. CDR3 length: 14 residues. The germline V gene encodes CDR1 SQVTM and CDR2 ANQGSEA. CDR3 nucleotide sequence: TGCAGCGTTCCCCAAGCGGGGGCCTACAATGAGCAGTTCTTC. This sequence encodes CSVPQAGAYNEQFF.

This clone was observed once. The chain combines TRBV4-1 with TRBJ2-7, with 10 bases matching TRBD2. With 0 bases clipped from V and 3 bases from J, the junction kept 17 bases outside the gene matches. The CDR3 extends over 20 amino acids. CDR1 is MGHRA and CDR2 is YSYEKL in the germline V gene. The CDR3 region has the DNA TGCGCCAGCAGCCAAGATGGTACTAGCGGGGCCCTCTGGGCGGACTACGAGCAGTACTTC. Protein product: CASSQDGTSGALWADYEQYF.

This clone was observed a few times. J is TRBJ2-7 and V is TRBV14; no firm D call. This CDR3 is built from 13 residues. The V end lost 2 bases, the J end lost 0 bases, and 5 bases lay between the germline ends. The germline V gene has CDR1 SGHDN and CDR2 FVKESK. In DNA, the CDR3 is TGTGCCAGCAGCCAATGGCCCTCCTACGAGCAGTACTTC. It is translated as CASSQWPSYEQYF.

The chain carries TRBV6-5 and TRBJ2-3, with TRBD2 identical over 8 bases. V lost 7 bases and J lost 3; bases outside the gene matches: 6. CDR3 length: 14 residues. Germline CDR1 is MNHEY and CDR2 is SVGAGI. This chain's CDR3 is CASTVGGVTDTQYF. The CDR3 nucleotides read TGTGCCAGCACTGTCGGGGGGGTAACAGATACGCAGTATTTT.

The chain has TRBV2 and TRBJ2-1; D gene uncertain. V shed 6 bases and J shed 0 bases, with 12 bases lying between them. CDR1 and CDR2 (germline): SNHLY, FYNNEI. This CDR3 is 15 amino acids long. The DNA for the CDR3 is TGTGCCAGCAGAGGCCGGGCCAGCTCCTACAATGAGCAGTTCTTC. Amino acids: CASRGRASSYNEQFF. The full variable domain, completed using reference TRBV2 and TRBJ2-1, is EPEVTQTPSHQVTQMGQEVILRCVPISNHLYFYWYRQILGQKVEFLVSFYNNEISEKSEIFDDQFSVERPDGSNFTLKIRSTKLEDSAMYFCASRGRASSYNEQFFGPGTRLTVL.

The chain uses TRBV9 and TRBJ2-1, with D perhaps TRBD1 (6 bases). Germline CDR1 is SGDLS and CDR2 is YYNGEE. The CDR3 has 15 amino acids. V was trimmed by 0 bases and J by 3 bases, leaving 10 bases between them. The CDR3 spells CASSVDQGSYNEQFF. The CDR3 DNA reads TGTGCCAGCAGCGTAGATCAGGGGAGCTACAATGAGCAGTTCTTC.

V usage is TRBV9 and J usage is TRBJ2-5; TRBD2 matches 9 bases. This CDR3 has 15 residues. Trimming removed 1 base from V and 4 bases from J; junction bases left unmatched: 5. CDR1 is SGDLS and CDR2 is YYNGEE in the germline V gene. The CDR3: CASSVFGTSRETQYF. DNA for the CDR3: TGTGCCAGCAGCGTATTCGGGACTAGCAGAGAGACCCAGTACTTC.

The chain has TRBV11-2 and TRBJ2-5; possibly TRBD2 for D (6 bases). The CDR3 loop spans 14 amino acids. CDR1 is SGHAT and CDR2 is FQNNGV in the germline V gene. The V end was cut by 2 bases, the J end by 2 bases, with 9 bases between. Written as DNA, the CDR3 is TGTGCCAGCAGCTTATATAGCGGACAAGAGACCCAGTACTTC. Protein product: CASSLYSGQETQYF.

The chain combines TRBV7-9 with TRBJ2-7; D perhaps matches TRBD2 (6 bases). The germline CDR1 and CDR2 sequences are SEHNR and FQNEAQ (reference sequence). This CDR3 comprises 15 residues. V was trimmed by 4 bases and J by 2 bases, leaving 15 bases between them. The chain's CDR3 is CASSSREVSAYEQYF. The CDR3, as DNA: TGTGCCAGCAGCTCCAGGGAGGTGTCGGCCTACGAGCAGTACTTC. Supplemented by reference TRBV7-9 and TRBJ2-7, the full variable domain reads DTGVSQNPRHKITKRGQNVTFRCDPISEHNRLYWYRQTLGQGPEFLTYFQNEAQLEKSRLLSDRFSAERPKGSFSTLEIQRTEQGDSAMYLCASSSREVSAYEQYFGPGTRLTVT.

This chain uses TRBV27 with TRBJ2-7; 9 bases line up with TRBD2. This CDR3 comprises 17 residues. In germline, CDR1 is MNHEY, CDR2 SMNVEV (reference sequence). The V and J ends lost 0 bases and 6 bases, in that order; junction bases with no gene match: 12. CDR3 bases: TGTGCCAGCAGTTTATCGACGGAAATAGCGGGAGAGAGCGAGCAGTACTTC. Amino acids: CASSLSTEIAGESEQYF.

J is TRBJ2-7 and V is TRBV5-1, with D maybe TRBD1 (6 bases). Germline CDR1 SGHRS, CDR2 YFSETQ. The CDR3 is made up of 14 amino acids. Trimming stripped 4 bases from V and 5 bases from J, with 16 bases between. The CDR3 region is CASSRTGPLHEQYF. The CDR3 DNA reads TGCGCCAGCAGCCGTACAGGGCCACTCCACGAGCAGTACTTC.

In its sample, this clone was seen a few times. The chain links TRBV30 to TRBJ2-5; perhaps D is TRBD1 or TRBD2 (6 bases each). Trimming took 2 bases from V and 4 from J, leaving 17 bases between them. The CDR3 contains 15 residues. Germline lookup yields CDR1 GTSNPN and CDR2 SVGIG (reference sequence). In DNA, the CDR3 is TGTGCCTGGAGTACGGGGGCCTCCGGACGAGAGACCCAGTACTTC. It encodes CAWSTGASGRETQYF.

The chain carries TRBV7-2 and TRBJ2-2; no reliable D call. CDR3 length equals 16 residues. The germline CDR1 and CDR2 sequences are SGHTA and FQGNSA. V was trimmed by 4 bases and J by 0 bases, leaving 12 bases between them. CDR3 residues: CASSSGAAPNTGELFF. As DNA, the CDR3 is TGTGCCAGCAGCTCCGGCGCAGCGCCGAACACCGGGGAGCTGTTTTTT.

The chain joins TRBV28 to TRBJ2-3; 11 positions match TRBD2. The CDR3 is 16 residues long. Losses at the gene ends were 6 bases for V and 0 bases for J; bases not matched to a gene: 5. Per the germline V gene, CDR1 is MDHEN and CDR2 is SYDVKM. The CDR3 nucleotides read TGTGCCAGCAGCCGACTAGCGGGATTTAGCACAGATACGCAGTATTTT. Translating it yields CASSRLAGFSTDTQYF.